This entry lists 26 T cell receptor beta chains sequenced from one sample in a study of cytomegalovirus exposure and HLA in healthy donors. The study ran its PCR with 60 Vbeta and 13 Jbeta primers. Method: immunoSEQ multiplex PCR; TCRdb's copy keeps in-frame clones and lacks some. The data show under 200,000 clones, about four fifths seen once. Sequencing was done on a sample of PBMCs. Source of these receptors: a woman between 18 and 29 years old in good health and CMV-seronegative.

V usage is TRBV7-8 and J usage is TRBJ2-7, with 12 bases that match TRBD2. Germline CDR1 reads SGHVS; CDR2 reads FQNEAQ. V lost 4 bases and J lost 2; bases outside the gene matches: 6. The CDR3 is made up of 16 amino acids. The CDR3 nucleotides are TGTGCCAGCAGCTCACGGACTAGCGGGGCAACCTACGAGCAGTACTTC. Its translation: CASSSRTSGATYEQYF. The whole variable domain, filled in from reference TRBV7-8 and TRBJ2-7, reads GAGVSQSPRYKVAKRGQDVALRCDPISGHVSLFWYQQALGQGPEFLTYFQNEAQLDKSGLPSDRFFAERPEGSVSTLKIQRTQQEDSAVYLCASSSRTSGATYEQYFGPGTRLTVT.

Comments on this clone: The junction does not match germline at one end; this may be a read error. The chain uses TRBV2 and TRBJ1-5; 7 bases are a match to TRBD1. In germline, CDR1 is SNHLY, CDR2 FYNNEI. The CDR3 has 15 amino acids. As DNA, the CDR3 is TGTGCCAGCATTGAACGGACAGGAGGAATTATGCCCCAGCATTTT. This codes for CASIERTGGIMPQHF.

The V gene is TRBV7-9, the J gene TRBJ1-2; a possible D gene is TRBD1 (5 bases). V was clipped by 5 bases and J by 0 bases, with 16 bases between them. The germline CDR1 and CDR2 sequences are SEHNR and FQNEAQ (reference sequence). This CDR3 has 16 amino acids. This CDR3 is CASSLIDRRANYGYTF. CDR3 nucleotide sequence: TGTGCCAGCAGCCTTATCGACAGACGGGCTAACTATGGCTACACCTTC.

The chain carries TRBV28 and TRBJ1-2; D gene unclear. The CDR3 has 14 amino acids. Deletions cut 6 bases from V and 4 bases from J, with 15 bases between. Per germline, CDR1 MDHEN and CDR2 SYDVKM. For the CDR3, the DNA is TGTGCCAGCAGCCTCCTTGACACCCTCTATGGCTACACCTTC. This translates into CASSLLDTLYGYTF.

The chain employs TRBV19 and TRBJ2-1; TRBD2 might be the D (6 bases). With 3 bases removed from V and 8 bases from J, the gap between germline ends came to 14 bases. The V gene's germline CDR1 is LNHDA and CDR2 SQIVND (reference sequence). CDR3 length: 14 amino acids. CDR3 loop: CASSMATSNHEQFF. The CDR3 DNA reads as TGTGCCAGTAGTATGGCGACTAGTAATCATGAGCAGTTCTTC.

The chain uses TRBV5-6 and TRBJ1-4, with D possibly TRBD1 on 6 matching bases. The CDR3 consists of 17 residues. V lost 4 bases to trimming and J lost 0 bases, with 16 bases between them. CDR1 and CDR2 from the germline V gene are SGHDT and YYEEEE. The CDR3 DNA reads TGTGCCAGCAGCCCCCCCAGGGGAGCCGCAACTAATGAAAAACTGTTTTTT. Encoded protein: CASSPPRGAATNEKLFF. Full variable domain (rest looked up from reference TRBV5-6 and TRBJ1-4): DAGVTQSPTHLIKTRGQQVTLRCSPKSGHDTVSWYQQALGQGPQFIFQYYEEEERQRGNFPDRFSGHQFPNYSSELNVNALLLGDSALYLCASSPPRGAATNEKLFFGSGTQLSVL.

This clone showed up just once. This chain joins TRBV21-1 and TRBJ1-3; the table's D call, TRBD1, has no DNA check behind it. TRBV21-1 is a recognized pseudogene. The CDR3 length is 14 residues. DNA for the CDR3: TGTGCCAGTACAGGGATCCGCTCTGGAAACACCATATATTTT. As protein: CASTGIRSGNTIYF.

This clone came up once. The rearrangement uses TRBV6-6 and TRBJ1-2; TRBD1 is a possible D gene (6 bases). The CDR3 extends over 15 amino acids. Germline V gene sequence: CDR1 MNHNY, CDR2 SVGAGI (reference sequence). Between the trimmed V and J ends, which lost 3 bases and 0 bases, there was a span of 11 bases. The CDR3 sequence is CASSYSGQSNYGYTF. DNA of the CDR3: TGTGCCAGCAGTTATTCTGGACAGTCTAACTATGGCTACACCTTC.

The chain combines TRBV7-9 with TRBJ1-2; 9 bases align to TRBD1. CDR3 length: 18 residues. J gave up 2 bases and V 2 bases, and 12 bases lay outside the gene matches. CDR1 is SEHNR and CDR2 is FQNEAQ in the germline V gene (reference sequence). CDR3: CASSLPRRGQGTNYGYTF. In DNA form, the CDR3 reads TGTGCCAGCAGCTTACCCAGACGTGGACAGGGGACAAACTATGGCTACACCTTC.

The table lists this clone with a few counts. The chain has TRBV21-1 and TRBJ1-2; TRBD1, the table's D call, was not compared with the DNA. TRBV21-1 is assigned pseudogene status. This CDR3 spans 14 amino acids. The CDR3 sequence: CASTTGPLVYGYTF. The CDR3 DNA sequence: TGTGCCAGCACAACAGGGCCTCTGGTCTATGGCTACACCTTC.

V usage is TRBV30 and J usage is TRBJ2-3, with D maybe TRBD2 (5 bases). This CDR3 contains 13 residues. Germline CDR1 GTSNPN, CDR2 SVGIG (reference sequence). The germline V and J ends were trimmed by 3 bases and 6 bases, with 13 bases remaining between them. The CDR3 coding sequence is TGTGCCTGGAGACTAGTTCCAAGGGATACGCAGTATTTT. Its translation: CAWRLVPRDTQYF.

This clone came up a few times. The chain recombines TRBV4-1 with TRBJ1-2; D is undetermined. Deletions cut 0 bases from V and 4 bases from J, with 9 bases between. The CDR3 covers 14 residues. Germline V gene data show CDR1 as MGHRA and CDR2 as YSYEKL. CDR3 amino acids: CASSQDGGVYGYTF. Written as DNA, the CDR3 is TGCGCCAGCAGCCAAGATGGCGGGGTCTATGGCTACACCTTC.

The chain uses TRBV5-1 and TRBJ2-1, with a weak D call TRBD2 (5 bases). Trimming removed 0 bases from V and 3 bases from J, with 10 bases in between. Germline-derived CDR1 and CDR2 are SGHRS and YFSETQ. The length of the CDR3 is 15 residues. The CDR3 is CASSLVDGDYNEQFF. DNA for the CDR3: TGCGCCAGCAGCTTGGTAGACGGGGACTACAATGAGCAGTTCTTC.

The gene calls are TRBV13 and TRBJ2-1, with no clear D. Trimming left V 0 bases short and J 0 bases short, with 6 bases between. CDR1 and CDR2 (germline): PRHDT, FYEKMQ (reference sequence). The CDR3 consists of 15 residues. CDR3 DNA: TGTGCCAGCAGCTTAGGCCCCCGCTCCTACAATGAGCAGTTCTTC. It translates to CASSLGPRSYNEQFF.

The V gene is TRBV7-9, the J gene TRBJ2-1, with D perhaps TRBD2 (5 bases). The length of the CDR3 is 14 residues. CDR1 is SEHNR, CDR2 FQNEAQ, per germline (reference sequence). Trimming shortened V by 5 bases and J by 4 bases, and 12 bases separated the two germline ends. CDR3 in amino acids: CASSLGSGYNEQFF. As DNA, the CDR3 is TGTGCCAGCAGCCTAGGGTCGGGGTACAATGAGCAGTTCTTC.

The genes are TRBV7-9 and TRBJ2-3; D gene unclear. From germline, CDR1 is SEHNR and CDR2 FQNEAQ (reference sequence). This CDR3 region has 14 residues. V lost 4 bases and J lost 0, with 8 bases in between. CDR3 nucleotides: TGTGCCAGCAGCTCCTTGACTAGCACAGATACGCAGTATTTT. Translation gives CASSSLTSTDTQYF.

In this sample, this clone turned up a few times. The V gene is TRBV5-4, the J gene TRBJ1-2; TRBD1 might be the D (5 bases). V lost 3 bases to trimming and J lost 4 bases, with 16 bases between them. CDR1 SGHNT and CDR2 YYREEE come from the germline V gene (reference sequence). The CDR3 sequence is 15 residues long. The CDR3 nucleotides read TGTGCCAGCAGCTCCGGACGGGGGATGGGCTATGGCTACACCTTC. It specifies CASSSGRGMGYGYTF.

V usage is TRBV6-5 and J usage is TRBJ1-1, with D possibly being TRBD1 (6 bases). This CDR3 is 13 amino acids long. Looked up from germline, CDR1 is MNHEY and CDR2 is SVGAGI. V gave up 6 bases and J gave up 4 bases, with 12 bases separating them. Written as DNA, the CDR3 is TGTGCCAGCAGGTCAACAGGGTTCACTGAAGCTTTCTTT. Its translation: CASRSTGFTEAFF.

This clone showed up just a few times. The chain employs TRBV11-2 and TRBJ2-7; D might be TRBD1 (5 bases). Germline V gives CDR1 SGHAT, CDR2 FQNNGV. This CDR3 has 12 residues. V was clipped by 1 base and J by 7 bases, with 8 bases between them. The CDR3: CASSLGAGEQYF. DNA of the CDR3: TGTGCCAGCAGCTTAGGGGCAGGGGAGCAGTACTTC.

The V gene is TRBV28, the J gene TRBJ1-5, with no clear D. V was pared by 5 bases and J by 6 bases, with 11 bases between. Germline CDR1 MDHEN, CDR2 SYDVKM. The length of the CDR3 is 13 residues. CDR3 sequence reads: CASSKFFGQPQHF. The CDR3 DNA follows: TGTGCCAGCAGTAAATTTTTCGGTCAGCCCCAGCATTTT. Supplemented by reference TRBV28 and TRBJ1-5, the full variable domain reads DVKVTQSSRYLVKRTGEKVFLECVQDMDHENMFWYRQDPGLGLRLIYFSYDVKMKEKGDIPEGYSVSREKKERFSLILESASTNQTSMYLCASSKFFGQPQHFGDGTRLSIL.

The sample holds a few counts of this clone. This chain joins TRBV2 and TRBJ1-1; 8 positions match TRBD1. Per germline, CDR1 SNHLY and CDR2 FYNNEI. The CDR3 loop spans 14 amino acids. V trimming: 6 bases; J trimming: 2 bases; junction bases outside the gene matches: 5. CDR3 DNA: TGTGCCAGCAGGTCCGGACAGGGAAACACTGAAGCTTTCTTT. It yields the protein CASRSGQGNTEAFF. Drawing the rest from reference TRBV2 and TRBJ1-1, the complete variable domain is EPEVTQTPSHQVTQMGQEVILRCVPISNHLYFYWYRQILGQKVEFLVSFYNNEISEKSEIFDDQFSVERPDGSNFTLKIRSTKLEDSAMYFCASRSGQGNTEAFFGQGTRLTVV.

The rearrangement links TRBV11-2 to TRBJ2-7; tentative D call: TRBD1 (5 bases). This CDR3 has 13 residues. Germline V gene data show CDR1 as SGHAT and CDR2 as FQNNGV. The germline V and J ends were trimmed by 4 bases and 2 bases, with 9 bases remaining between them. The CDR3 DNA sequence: TGTGCCAGCAGCTCCCAGACAGCCTACGAGCAGTACGTC. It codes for CASSSQTAYEQYV.

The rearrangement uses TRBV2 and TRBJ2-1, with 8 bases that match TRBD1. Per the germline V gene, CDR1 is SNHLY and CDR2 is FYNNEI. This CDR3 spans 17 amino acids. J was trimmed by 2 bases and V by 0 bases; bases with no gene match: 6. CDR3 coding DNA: TGTGCCAGCAGTGAAGCATTGACAGGGGCCCCCTACAATGAGCAGTTCTTC. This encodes CASSEALTGAPYNEQFF.

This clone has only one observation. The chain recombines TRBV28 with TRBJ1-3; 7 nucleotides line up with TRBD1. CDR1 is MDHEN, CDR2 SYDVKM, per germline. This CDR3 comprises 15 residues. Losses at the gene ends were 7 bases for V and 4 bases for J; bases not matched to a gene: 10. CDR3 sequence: CASTNRGTGGNTIYF. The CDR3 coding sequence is TGTGCCAGCACCAACAGGGGAACTGGCGGAAACACCATATATTTT.

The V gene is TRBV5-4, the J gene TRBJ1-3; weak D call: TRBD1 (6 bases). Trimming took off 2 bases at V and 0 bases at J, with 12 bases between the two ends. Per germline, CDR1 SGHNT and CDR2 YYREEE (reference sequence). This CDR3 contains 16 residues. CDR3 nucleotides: TGTGCCAGCAGCTTTGACAGGCAATCCTCTGGAAACACCATATATTTT. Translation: CASSFDRQSSGNTIYF.

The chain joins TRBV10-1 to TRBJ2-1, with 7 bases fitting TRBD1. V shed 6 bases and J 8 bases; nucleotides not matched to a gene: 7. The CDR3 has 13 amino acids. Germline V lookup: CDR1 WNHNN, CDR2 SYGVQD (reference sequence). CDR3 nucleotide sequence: TGCGCCAGCAGAATTCCCGACAGGGATGAGCAGTTCTTC. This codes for CASRIPDRDEQFF.